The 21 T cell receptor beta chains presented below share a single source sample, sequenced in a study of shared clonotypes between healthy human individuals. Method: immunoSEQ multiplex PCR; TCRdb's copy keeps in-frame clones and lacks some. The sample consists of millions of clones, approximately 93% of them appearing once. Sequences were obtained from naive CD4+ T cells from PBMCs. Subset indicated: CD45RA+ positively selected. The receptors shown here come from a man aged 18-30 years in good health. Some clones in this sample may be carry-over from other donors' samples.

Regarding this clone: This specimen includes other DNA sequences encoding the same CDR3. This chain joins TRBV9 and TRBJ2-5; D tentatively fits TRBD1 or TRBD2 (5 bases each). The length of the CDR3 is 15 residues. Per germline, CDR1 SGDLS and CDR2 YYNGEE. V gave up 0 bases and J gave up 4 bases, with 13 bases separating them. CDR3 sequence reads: CASSVEGQGVETQYF. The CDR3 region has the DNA TGTGCCAGCAGCGTAGAAGGGCAGGGAGTAGAGACCCAGTACTTC.

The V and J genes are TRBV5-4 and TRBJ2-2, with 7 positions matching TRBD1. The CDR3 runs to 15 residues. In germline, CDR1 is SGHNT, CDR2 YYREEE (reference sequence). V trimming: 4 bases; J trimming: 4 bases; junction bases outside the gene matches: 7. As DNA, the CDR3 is TGTGCCAGCAGCGTGGGGACAGACCCCACCGGGGAGCTGTTTTTT. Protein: CASSVGTDPTGELFF.

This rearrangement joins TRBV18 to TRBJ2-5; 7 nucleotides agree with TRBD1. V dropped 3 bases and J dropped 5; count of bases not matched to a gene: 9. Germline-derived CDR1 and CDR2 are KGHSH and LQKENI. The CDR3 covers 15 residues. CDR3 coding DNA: TGTGCCAGCTCACCGATATTAGGGGGCGCGGAGACCCAGTACTTC. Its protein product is CASSPILGGAETQYF.

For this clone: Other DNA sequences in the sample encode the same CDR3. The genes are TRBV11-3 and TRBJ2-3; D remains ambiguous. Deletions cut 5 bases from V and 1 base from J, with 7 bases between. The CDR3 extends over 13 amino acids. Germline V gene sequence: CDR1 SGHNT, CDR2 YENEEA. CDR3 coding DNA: TGTGCCAGCAGCCCCCGCGGCACAGATACGCAGTATTTT. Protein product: CASSPRGTDTQYF.

The CDR3 protein is CARSPGQGRNEQFF. The CDR3 DNA is TGTGCCAGGTCCCCCGGGCAGGGGCGCAATGAGCAGTTCTTC. The chain is built from TRBV7-9 and TRBJ2-1, with TRBD1 as a possible D gene (6 bases). The CDR3 consists of 14 residues. The germline V gene has CDR1 SEHNR and CDR2 FQNEAQ (reference sequence). V was clipped by 9 bases and J by 6 bases, with 18 bases between them.

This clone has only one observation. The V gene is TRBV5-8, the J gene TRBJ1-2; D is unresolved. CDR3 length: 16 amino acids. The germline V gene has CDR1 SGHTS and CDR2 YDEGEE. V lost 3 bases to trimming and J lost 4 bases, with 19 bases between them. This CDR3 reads CASSSYNGRLSYGYTF. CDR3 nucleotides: TGTGCCAGCAGCTCATACAACGGACGGCTAAGCTATGGCTACACCTTC.

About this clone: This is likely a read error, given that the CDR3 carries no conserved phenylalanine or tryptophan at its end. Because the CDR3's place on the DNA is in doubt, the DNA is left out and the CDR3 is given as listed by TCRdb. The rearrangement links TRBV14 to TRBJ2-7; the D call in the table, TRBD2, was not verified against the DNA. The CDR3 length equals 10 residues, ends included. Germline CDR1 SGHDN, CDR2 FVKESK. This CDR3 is CASSAGPPEP.

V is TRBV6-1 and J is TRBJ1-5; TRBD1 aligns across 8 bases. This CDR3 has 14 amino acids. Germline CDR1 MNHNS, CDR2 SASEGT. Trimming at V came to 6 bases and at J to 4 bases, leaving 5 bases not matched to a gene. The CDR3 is CASSRYRGNQPQHF. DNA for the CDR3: TGTGCCAGCAGCCGATACAGGGGGAATCAGCCCCAGCATTTT.

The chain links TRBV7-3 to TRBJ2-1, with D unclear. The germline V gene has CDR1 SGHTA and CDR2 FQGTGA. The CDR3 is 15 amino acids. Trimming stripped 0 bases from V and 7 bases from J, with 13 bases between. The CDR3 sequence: CASSLTSLGLNEQFF. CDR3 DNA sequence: TGTGCCAGCAGCTTAACGTCGCTAGGTCTGAATGAGCAGTTCTTC. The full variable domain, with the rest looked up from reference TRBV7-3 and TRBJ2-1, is GAGVSQTPSNKVTEKGKYVELRCDPISGHTALYWYRQSLGQGPEFLIYFQGTGAADDSGLPNDRFFAVRPEGSVSTLKIQRTERGDSAVYLCASSLTSLGLNEQFFGPGTRLTVL.

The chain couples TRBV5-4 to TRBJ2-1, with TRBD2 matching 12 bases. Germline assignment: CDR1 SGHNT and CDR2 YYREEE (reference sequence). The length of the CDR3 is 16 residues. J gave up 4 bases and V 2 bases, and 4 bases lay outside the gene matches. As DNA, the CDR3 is TGTGCCAGCAGCTTTGCCGGACTAGCGGGGTACAATGAGCAGTTCTTC. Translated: CASSFAGLAGYNEQFF.

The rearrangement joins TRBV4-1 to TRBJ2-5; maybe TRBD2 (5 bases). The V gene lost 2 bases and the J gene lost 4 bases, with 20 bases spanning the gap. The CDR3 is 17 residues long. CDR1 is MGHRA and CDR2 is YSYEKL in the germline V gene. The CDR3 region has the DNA TGCGCCAGCAGCCAACCAGAGGACGGGATTTCCCTAGAGACCCAGTACTTC. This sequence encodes CASSQPEDGISLETQYF.

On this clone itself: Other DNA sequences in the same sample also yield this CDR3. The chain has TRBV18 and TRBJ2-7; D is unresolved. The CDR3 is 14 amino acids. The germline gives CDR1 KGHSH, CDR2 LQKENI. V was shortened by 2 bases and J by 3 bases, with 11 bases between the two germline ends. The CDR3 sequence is CASSPGVEGYEQYF. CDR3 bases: TGTGCCAGCTCACCAGGGGTGGAAGGCTACGAGCAGTACTTC.

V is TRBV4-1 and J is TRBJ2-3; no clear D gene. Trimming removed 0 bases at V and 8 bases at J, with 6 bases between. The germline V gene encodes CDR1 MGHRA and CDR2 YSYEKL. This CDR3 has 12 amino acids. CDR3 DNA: TGCGCCAGCAGCCAAGATATGGGTACGCAGTATTTT. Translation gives CASSQDMGTQYF.

CDR3 protein: CASSSSLAGGAYEQYF. CDR3 nucleotide sequence: TGTGCCAGCAGCTCAAGCCTAGCGGGAGGGGCCTACGAGCAGTACTTC. This chain links TRBV7-2 with TRBJ2-7, with 12 bases that match TRBD2. Germline V CDR1 and CDR2: SGHTA, FQGNSA. This CDR3 region has 16 residues. Trimming took 4 bases from V and 2 from J; bases not matched to a gene: 6.

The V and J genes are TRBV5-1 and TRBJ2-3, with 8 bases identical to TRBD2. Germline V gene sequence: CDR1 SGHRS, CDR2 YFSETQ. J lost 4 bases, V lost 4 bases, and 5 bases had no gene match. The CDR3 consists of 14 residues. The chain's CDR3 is CASSRGLVSDTQYF. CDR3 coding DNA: TGCGCCAGCAGCCGGGGACTAGTATCAGATACGCAGTATTTT.

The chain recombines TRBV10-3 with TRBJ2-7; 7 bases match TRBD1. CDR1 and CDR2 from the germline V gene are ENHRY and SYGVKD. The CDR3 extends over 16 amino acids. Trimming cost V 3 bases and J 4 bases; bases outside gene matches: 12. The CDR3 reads CAISEPRDSDQYEQYF. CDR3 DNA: TGTGCCATCAGTGAACCCCGGGACAGCGATCAATACGAGCAGTACTTC.

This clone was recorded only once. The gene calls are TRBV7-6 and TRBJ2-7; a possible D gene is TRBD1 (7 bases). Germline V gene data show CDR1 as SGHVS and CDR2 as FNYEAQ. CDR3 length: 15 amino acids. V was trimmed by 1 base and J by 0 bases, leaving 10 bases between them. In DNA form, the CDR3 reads TGTGCCAGCAGCTTAGGGAGGGGGCTCTCCTACGAGCAGTACTTC. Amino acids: CASSLGRGLSYEQYF.

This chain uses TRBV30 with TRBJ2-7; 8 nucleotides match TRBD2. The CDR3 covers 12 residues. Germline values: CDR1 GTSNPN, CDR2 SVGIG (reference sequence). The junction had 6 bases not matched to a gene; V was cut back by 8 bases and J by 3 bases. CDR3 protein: CAASTSGYEQYF. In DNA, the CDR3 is TGTGCCGCCTCCACTAGCGGCTACGAGCAGTACTTC.

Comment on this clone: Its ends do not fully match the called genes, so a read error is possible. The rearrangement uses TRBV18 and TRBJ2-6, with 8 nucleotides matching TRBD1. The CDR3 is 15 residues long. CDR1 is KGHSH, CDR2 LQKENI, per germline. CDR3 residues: CASPTGGSEANVLTF. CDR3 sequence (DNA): TGTGCCAGCCCTACAGGGGGGTCTGAGGCCAACGTCCTGACTTTC.

DNA of the CDR3: TGTGCCAGCAGCTTAGGAGGGACGATTTACGAGCAGTACTTC. Its protein product is CASSLGGTIYEQYF. The chain links TRBV7-9 to TRBJ2-7; D assignment may be TRBD1 or TRBD2 (5 bases each). Trimming cost V 1 base and J 4 bases, with 11 bases left between them. The germline gives CDR1 SEHNR, CDR2 FQNEAQ (reference sequence). The CDR3 spans 14 residues. Full variable domain (outside the CDR3, taken from reference TRBV7-9 and TRBJ2-7): DTGVSQNPRHKITKRGQNVTFRCDPISEHNRLYWYRQTLGQGPEFLTYFQNEAQLEKSRLLSDRFSAERPKGSFSTLEIQRTEQGDSAMYLCASSLGGTIYEQYFGPGTRLTVT.

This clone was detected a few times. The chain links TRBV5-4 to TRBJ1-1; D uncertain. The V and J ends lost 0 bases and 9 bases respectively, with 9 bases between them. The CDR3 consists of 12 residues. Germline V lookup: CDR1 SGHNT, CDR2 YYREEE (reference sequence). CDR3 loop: CASSLEFYKAFF. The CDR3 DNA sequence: TGTGCCAGCAGCTTGGAGTTTTACAAAGCTTTCTTT.